This TCR beta chain was documented in a study of blood T cell repertoires in COVID-19. Study details: Samples representing acute and convalescent COVID-19 were sourced from the United States, Italy and Spain.

Per the original data handling: Amplified reference gene primers provided the basis for estimating nucleated cell counts. Data came from immunoSEQ multiplex PCR; TCRdb stores just in-frame clones and leaves some out. Clonal size and the V and J genes are those of that table, whereas D and trimming came from the DNA. The table lists some 250,000 clones, approximately 83% of them singletons, with over 1.5% in the top ten. The CDR3 length is 15 residues. CDR1 and CDR2 from the germline V gene are LGHDT and YNNKEL (reference sequence). The ends were cut back, 0 bases at V and 2 bases at J, with 9 bases in the middle. Participants had their cohort set by participant-reported clinical history. The recovered donors of Cohort 3 showed two negative PCRs, clearance, or symptom resolution.

Sequencing was carried out using PBMCs or T cells enriched from blood (not recorded which). The receptor was derived from a woman aged 45 to 65 who had recovered from COVID-19. The V gene is TRBV3-1 (or the pseudogene TRBV3-2), the J gene TRBJ2-3, with D hard to call. The CDR3 coding sequence is TGTGCCAGCAGCCAAGATCCATCAATCACAGATACGCAGTATTTT. It yields the protein CASSQDPSITDTQYF.